This T cell receptor (beta chain) was obtained from a study of identical twins. This clonotype occurred many times. V was clipped by 3 bases and J by 8 bases, with 7 bases between them. Germline V CDR1 and CDR2: SEHNR, FQNEAQ (reference sequence). This CDR3 region has 11 residues. It was template switching that added a universal primer site, and there were unique molecular identifiers on the cDNA. TCRdb called the 5' RACE reads again in MiXCR, with one record for every CDR3 protein. The sample records 450,000 or so distinct CDR3 sequences, approximately 25% being singletons. These data also formed part of another study, on T cells expressing NK-cell markers. That investigation notes: An anti-gamma-delta TCR antibody was added in several experiments. It restricted sorting to alpha-beta TCR-expressing T cells.

This clonotype was obtained from a woman aged 18-29 years in good health. V and J are TRBV7-9 and TRBJ2-5; D not certain. The sequencing input was CD4+ T cells sorted from blood. CDR3 DNA: TGTGCCAGCAGCTTTCGGGCTACCCAGTACTTC. Its protein product is CASSFRATQYF.